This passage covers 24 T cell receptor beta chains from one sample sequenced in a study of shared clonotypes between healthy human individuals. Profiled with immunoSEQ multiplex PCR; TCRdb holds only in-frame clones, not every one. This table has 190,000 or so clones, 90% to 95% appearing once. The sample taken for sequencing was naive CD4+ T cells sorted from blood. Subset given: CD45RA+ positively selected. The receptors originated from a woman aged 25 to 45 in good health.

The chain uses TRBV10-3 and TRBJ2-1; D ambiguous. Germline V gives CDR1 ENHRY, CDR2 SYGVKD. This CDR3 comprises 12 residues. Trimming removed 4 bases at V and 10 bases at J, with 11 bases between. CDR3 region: CAISGPTREQFF. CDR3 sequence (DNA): TGTGCCATCAGTGGCCCCACCCGGGAGCAGTTCTTC.

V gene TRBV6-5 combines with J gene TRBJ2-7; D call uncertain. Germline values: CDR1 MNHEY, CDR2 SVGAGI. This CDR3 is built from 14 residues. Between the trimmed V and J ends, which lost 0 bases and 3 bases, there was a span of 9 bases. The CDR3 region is CASSYSARHYEQYF. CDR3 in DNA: TGTGCCAGCAGTTACTCCGCACGTCACTACGAGCAGTACTTC.

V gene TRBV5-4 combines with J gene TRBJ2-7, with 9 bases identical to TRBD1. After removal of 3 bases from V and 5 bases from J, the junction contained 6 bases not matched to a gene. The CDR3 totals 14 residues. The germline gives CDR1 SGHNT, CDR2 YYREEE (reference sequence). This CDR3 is CASSSGQGLNEQYF. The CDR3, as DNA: TGTGCCAGCAGCTCGGGACAGGGTTTGAACGAGCAGTACTTC.

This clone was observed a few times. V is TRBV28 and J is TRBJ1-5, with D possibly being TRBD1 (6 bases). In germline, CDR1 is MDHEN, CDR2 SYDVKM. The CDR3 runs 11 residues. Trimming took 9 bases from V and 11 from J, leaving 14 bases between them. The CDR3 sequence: CASGQSRSQHF. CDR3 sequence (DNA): TGTGCCAGTGGACAGTCTCGGTCCCAGCATTTT.

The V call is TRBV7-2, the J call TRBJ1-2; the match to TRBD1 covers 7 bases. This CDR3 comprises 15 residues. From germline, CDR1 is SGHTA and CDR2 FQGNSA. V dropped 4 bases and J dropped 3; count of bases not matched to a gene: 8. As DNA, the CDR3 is TGTGCCAGCAGCTCCCGCGTAGGGACAGACTATGGCTACACCTTC. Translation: CASSSRVGTDYGYTF.

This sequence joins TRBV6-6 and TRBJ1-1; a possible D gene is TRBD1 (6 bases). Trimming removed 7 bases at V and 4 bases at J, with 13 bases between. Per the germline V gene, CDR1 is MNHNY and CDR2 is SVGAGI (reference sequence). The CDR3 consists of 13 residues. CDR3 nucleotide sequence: TGTGCCAGCACCTCTAGGGGGGTCACTGAAGCTTTCTTT. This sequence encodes CASTSRGVTEAFF.

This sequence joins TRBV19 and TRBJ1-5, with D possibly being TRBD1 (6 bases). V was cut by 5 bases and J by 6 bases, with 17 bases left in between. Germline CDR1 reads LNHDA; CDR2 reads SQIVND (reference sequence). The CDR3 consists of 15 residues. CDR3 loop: CASSPTEGVGQPQHF. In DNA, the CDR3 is TGTGCCAGTAGTCCGACAGAGGGGGTTGGTCAGCCCCAGCATTTT.

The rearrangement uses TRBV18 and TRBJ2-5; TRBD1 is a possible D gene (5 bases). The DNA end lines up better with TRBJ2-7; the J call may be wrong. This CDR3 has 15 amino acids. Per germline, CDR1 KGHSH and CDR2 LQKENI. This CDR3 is CASSPQGNKDYEQYF. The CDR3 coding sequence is TGTGCCAGCTCACCACAGGGGAATAAGGATTACGAGCAGTACTTC.

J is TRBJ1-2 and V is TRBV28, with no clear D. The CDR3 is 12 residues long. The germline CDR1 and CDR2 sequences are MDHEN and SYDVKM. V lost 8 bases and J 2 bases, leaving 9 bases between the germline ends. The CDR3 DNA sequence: TGTGCCAGCGGCTACAACAACTATGGCTACACCTTC. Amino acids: CASGYNNYGYTF.

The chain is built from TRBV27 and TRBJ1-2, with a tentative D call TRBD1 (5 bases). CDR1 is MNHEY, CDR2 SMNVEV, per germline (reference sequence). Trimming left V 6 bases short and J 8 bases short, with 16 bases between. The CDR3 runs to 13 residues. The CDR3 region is CASRTPGARGYTF. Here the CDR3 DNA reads TGTGCCAGCAGGACCCCCGGGGCTAGGGGCTACACCTTC.

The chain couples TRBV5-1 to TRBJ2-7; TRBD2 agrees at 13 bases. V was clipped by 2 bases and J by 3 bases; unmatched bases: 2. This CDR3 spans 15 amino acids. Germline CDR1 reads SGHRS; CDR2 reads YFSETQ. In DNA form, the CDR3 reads TGCGCCAGCAGCTTCGGGACTAGCGGGAACTACGAGCAGTACTTC. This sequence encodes CASSFGTSGNYEQYF.

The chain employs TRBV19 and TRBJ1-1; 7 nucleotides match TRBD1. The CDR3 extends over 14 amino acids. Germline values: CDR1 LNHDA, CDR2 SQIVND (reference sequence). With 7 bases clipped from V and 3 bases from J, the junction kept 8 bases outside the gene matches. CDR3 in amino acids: CASIMTQGDTEAFF. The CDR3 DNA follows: TGTGCCAGTATCATGACCCAGGGGGACACTGAAGCTTTCTTT. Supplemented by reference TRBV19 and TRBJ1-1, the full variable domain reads DGGITQSPKYLFRKEGQNVTLSCEQNLNHDAMYWYRQDPGQGLRLIYYSQIVNDFQKGDIAEGYSVSREKKESFPLTVTSAQKNPTAFYLCASIMTQGDTEAFFGQGTRLTVV.

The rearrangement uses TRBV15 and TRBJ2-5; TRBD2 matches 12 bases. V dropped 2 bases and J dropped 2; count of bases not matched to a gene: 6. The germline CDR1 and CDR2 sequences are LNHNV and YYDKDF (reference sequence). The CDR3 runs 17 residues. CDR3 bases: TGTGCCACCAGCAGACCCTCTAGCGGGAGGGGGCAAGAGACCCAGTACTTC. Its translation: CATSRPSSGRGQETQYF.

CDR3 in DNA: TGTGCCAGCAGCTTGGTTCAGGGTATGGTCAATGAGCAGTTCTTC. The encoded protein is CASSLVQGMVNEQFF. The chain joins TRBV5-4 to TRBJ2-1, with TRBD1 as a possible D gene (5 bases). V was shortened by 0 bases and J by 6 bases, with 13 bases between the two germline ends. Per the germline V gene, CDR1 is SGHNT and CDR2 is YYREEE (reference sequence). CDR3 length: 15 residues.

The CDR3 sequence is CASSLQGVSSYEQYF. The CDR3 region has the DNA TGTGCCAGCAGCTTGCAGGGTGTTAGCTCCTACGAGCAGTACTTC. The V gene is TRBV13, the J gene TRBJ2-7, with D perhaps TRBD1 (5 bases). Germline loops: CDR1 PRHDT, CDR2 FYEKMQ (reference sequence). V lost 3 bases and J lost 0, with 12 bases in between. This CDR3 spans 15 amino acids.

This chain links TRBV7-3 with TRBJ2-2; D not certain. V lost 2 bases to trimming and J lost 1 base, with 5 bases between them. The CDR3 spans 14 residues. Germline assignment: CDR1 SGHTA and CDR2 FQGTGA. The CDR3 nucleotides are TGTGCCAGCAGCTTAGGGCAGAACACCGGGGAGCTGTTTTTT. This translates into CASSLGQNTGELFF.

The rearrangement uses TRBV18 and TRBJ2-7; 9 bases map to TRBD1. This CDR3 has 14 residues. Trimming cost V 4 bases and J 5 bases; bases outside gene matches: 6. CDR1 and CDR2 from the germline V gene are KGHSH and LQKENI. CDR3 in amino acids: CASSLGQGIHEQYF. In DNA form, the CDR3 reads TGTGCCAGCTCACTCGGACAGGGGATCCACGAGCAGTACTTC.

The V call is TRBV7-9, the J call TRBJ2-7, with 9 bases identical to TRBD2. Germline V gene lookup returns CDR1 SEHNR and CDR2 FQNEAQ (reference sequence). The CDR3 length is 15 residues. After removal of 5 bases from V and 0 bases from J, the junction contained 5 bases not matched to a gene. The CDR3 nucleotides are TGTGCCAGCAGCAGATATAGCGGGAGCTCCTACGAGCAGTACTTC. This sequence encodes CASSRYSGSSYEQYF.

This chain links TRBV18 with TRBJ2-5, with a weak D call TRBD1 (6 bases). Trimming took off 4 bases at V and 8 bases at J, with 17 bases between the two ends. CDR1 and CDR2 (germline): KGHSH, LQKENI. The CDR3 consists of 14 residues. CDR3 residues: CASSRRDTYLTQYF. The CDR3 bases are TGTGCCAGCTCACGCCGGGACACCTATCTTACCCAGTACTTC.

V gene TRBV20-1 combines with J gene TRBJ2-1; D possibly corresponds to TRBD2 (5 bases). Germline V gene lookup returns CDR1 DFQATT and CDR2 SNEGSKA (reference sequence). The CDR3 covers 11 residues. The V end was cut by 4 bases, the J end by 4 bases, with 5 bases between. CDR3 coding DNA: TGCAGTGCTACGGGATACAATGAGCAGTTCTTC. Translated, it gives CSATGYNEQFF.

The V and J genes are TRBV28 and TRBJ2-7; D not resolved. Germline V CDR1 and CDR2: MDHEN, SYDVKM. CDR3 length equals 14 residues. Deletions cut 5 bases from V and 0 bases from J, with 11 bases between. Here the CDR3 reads CASSPYSFSYEQYF. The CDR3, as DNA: TGTGCCAGCAGTCCCTACAGTTTCTCCTACGAGCAGTACTTC. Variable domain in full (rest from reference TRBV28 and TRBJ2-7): DVKVTQSSRYLVKRTGEKVFLECVQDMDHENMFWYRQDPGLGLRLIYFSYDVKMKEKGDIPEGYSVSREKKERFSLILESASTNQTSMYLCASSPYSFSYEQYFGPGTRLTVT.

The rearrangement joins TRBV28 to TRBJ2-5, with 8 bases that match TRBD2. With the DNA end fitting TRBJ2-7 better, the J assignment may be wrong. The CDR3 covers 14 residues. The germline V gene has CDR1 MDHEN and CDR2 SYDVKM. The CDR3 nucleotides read TGTGCCAGCAGTTCGGGACTAGTTCTCTACGAGCAGTACTTC. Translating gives CASSSGLVLYEQYF.

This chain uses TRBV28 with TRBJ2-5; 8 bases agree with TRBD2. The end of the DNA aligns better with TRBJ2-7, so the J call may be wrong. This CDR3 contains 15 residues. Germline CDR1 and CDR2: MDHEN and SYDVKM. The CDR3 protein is CASIATSGSSYEQYF. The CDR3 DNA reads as TGTGCCAGCATCGCAACTAGCGGCAGCTCCTACGAGCAGTACTTC.

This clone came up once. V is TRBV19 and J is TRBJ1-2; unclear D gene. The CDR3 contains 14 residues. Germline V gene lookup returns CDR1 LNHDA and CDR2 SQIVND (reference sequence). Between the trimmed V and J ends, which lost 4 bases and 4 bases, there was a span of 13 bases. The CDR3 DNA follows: TGTGCCAGTAGTAATTCAGGTACCTCCTATGGCTACACCTTC. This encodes CASSNSGTSYGYTF.